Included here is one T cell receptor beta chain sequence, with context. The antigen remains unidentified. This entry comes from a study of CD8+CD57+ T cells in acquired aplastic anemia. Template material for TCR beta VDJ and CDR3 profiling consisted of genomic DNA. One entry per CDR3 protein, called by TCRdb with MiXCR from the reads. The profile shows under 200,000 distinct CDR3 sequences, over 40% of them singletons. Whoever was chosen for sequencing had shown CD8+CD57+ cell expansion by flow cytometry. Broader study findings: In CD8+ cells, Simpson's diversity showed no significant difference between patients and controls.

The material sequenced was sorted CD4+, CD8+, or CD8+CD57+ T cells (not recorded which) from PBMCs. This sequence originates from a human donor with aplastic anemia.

CDR3 DNA sequence: TGTGCCAGCTCCAAGGCGAGGACGGGAAACTATGGCTACACCTTC. The encoded protein is CASSKARTGNYGYTF. This sequence joins TRBV6-1 and TRBJ1-2; D is unresolved. Looked up from germline, CDR1 is MNHNS and CDR2 is SASEGT. The CDR3 covers 15 residues. Trimming shortened V by 8 bases and J by 2 bases, and 18 bases separated the two germline ends.